The rows below give T cell receptor beta chains drawn from one sample of a study of blood T cell repertoires in COVID-19. TCRdb's copy holds only in-frame clones and misses some; the assay was immunoSEQ multiplex PCR. The sample contains fewer than 200,000 clones, 80% to 90% of which appear only once. The sequencing input was PBMCs or T cells enriched from blood (not recorded which). The receptors come from a woman aged 18 to 35 who had recovered from COVID-19. Both conserved end residues are part of each CDR3. A D gene is named only where the DNA matches it firmly. Size is stated for part of the rows, as once, few or many counts, or as a class when the clone is expanded.

size,D,V,length,J,CDR3
-,-,TRBV28,14,TRBJ1-5,CASSSEKGNQPQHF
-,-,TRBV7-9,14,TRBJ1-1,CASSFEGRNTEAFF
-,-,TRBV27,15,TRBJ1-5,CASSSQGFGNQPQHF
-,-,TRBV29-1,13,TRBJ2-3,CSVGGPPLDTQYF
-,TRBD2,TRBV5-4,17,TRBJ2-2,CASSPAGSGGPTGELFF
-,TRBD1,TRBV5-1,14,TRBJ1-4,CASSSQGAFEKLFF
-,TRBD2,TRBV9,15,TRBJ2-7,CASSPGGAGPYEQYF
-,TRBD1,TRBV6-5,15,TRBJ1-2,CASSSPGQGHYGYTF
-,-,TRBV5-1,16,TRBJ1-1,CASSFNRVGGNNEAFF
-,-,TRBV7-6,14,TRBJ1-5,CASSPNGGGQPQHF
once,-,TRBV27,14,TRBJ1-5,CASKSGNSNQPQHF
once,TRBD1,TRBV3-1/TRBV3-2,16,TRBJ2-4,CASSQETGIAKNIQYF
-,-,TRBV2,15,TRBJ2-3,CASSVNPPGTDTQYF
-,-,TRBV29-1,13,TRBJ2-7,CSVERGSAHEQYF
-,-,TRBV18,14,TRBJ2-7,CASSSLGGQDEQYF
-,TRBD1,TRBV15,19,TRBJ1-3,CATSRDLGQGIASGNTIYF
-,TRBD2,TRBV7-6,15,TRBJ2-7,CASSLGTSGGYEQYF
-,TRBD1,TRBV19,17,TRBJ2-2,CASSTIWDRGHTGELFF
-,TRBD2,TRBV7-6,20,TRBJ2-1,CASSLGHGGAGPSSYNEQFF
-,-,TRBV3-1/TRBV3-2,14,TRBJ2-1,CASNLGDSGGEQFF
once,TRBD2,TRBV6-5,13,TRBJ2-1,CASNAGGPGEQFF
hyperexpanded,-,TRBV29-1,17,TRBJ1-3,CSVEDGGRSDSGNTIYF
-,-,TRBV9,15,TRBJ1-3,CASSLDSTSGNTIYF
-,-,TRBV5-1,16,TRBJ1-6,CASSLVTGGNNSPLHF
-,-,TRBV28,11,TRBJ2-7,CATGAPREQYF
-,TRBD1,TRBV28,14,TRBJ1-1,CASCRDRENTEAFF
-,TRBD2,TRBV28,14,TRBJ2-4,CASTLGLGSRIQYF
-,TRBD2,TRBV7-6,18,TRBJ2-6,CASSLGGGDFFWANVLTF